The 25 T cell receptor beta chains given below trace back to one sample, sequenced in a study of shared clonotypes between healthy human individuals. Assay: immunoSEQ multiplex PCR; the TCRdb copy retains only in-frame clones and omits some. Here the sample spans about 1.1 million clones, around 78% being singletons. Material: memory CD4+ T cells from PBMCs. Subset: CD45RA-negative fraction. Receptors were obtained from a man aged 18 to 29 in good health. Some clones in this sample may be carry-over from other donors' samples.

The chain couples TRBV5-1 to TRBJ2-3, with 9 bases matching TRBD1. CDR1 is SGHRS, CDR2 YFSETQ, per germline. The CDR3 has 19 residues. V was clipped by 0 bases and J by 2 bases; unmatched bases: 13. The CDR3 spells CASSLVRGSGQGTTDTQYF. DNA of the CDR3: TGCGCCAGCAGCTTGGTAAGGGGTAGCGGACAGGGGACCACAGATACGCAGTATTTT. The variable domain in full, with the rest retrieved from reference TRBV5-1 and TRBJ2-3, is KAGVTQTPRYLIKTRGQQVTLSCSPISGHRSVSWYQQTPGQGLQFLFEYFSETQRNKGNFPGRFSGRQFSNSRSEMNVSTLELGDSALYLCASSLVRGSGQGTTDTQYFGPGTRLTVL.

The genes are TRBV7-9 and TRBJ1-1; 7 positions agree with TRBD1. The CDR3 extends over 15 amino acids. Losses at the gene ends were 5 bases for V and 4 bases for J; bases not matched to a gene: 10. The germline V gene has CDR1 SEHNR and CDR2 FQNEAQ (reference sequence). The CDR3: CASSPRFDRATEAFF. CDR3 bases: TGTGCCAGCAGCCCACGATTCGACAGGGCCACTGAAGCTTTCTTT.

This chain uses TRBV7-9 with TRBJ1-2; D unresolved. The CDR3 consists of 15 residues. Germline V lookup: CDR1 SEHNR, CDR2 FQNEAQ (reference sequence). V lost 6 bases and J 6 bases, leaving 20 bases between the germline ends. CDR3 region: CASSPGEDRFHGYTF. The CDR3 bases are TGTGCCAGCAGTCCTGGGGAAGACCGGTTTCATGGCTACACCTTC. Together with reference TRBV7-9 and TRBJ1-2, the CDR3 gives the full variable domain: DTGVSQNPRHKITKRGQNVTFRCDPISEHNRLYWYRQTLGQGPEFLTYFQNEAQLEKSRLLSDRFSAERPKGSFSTLEIQRTEQGDSAMYLCASSPGEDRFHGYTFGSGTRLTVV.

On this clone: One base away lies a much larger clone, so this may be a sequencing read error. V gene TRBV5-1 combines with J gene TRBJ2-7; possibly TRBD1 for D (5 bases). This CDR3 spans 15 amino acids. Germline CDR1 and CDR2: SGHRS and YFSETQ. CDR3 protein: CASSLAVGRAYERYF. CDR3 bases: TGCGCCAGCAGCTTGGCCGTGGGGCGAGCCTACGAGCGGTACTTC.

This clone appeared a few times. The chain uses TRBV7-3 and TRBJ1-2; 8 positions agree with TRBD1. The CDR3 contains 17 residues. Germline-derived CDR1 and CDR2 are SGHTA and FQGTGA. The trim removed 3 bases at V and 0 bases at J, leaving 9 bases unmatched. Written as DNA, the CDR3 is TGTGCCAGCAGCTTTGGTGGGGCGACAGGGGCTAACTATGGCTACACCTTC. This encodes CASSFGGATGANYGYTF. The full variable domain, rest sourced from reference TRBV7-3 and TRBJ1-2, is GAGVSQTPSNKVTEKGKYVELRCDPISGHTALYWYRQSLGQGPEFLIYFQGTGAADDSGLPNDRFFAVRPEGSVSTLKIQRTERGDSAVYLCASSFGGATGANYGYTFGSGTRLTVV.

In this sample, this clone turned up a few times. V is TRBV28 and J is TRBJ1-4; unclear D gene. This CDR3 region has 11 residues. Germline V lookup: CDR1 MDHEN, CDR2 SYDVKM. V was clipped by 5 bases and J by 6 bases, with 4 bases between them. The CDR3 DNA is TGTGCCAGCAGTGCATATGAAAAACTGTTTTTT. The encoded protein is CASSAYEKLFF. Full variable domain (rest looked up from reference TRBV28 and TRBJ1-4): DVKVTQSSRYLVKRTGEKVFLECVQDMDHENMFWYRQDPGLGLRLIYFSYDVKMKEKGDIPEGYSVSREKKERFSLILESASTNQTSMYLCASSAYEKLFFGSGTQLSVL.

This CDR3 reads CASWGKLAGSREQYF. The CDR3 DNA is TGTGCCAGTTGGGGGAAACTAGCGGGATCCCGAGAGCAGTACTTC. V and J are TRBV27 and TRBJ2-7; 10 bases map to TRBD2. The ends lost 9 bases at V and 7 bases at J; junction bases unmatched: 15. CDR3 length: 15 residues. Germline CDR1 and CDR2: MNHEY and SMNVEV (reference sequence).

CDR3 DNA sequence: TGTGCCAGCAACCCTCAGGACGGTAGCAATCAGCCCCAGCATTTT. Encoded protein: CASNPQDGSNQPQHF. This sequence joins TRBV28 and TRBJ1-5, with D hard to call. V shed 7 bases and J shed 0 bases, with 13 bases lying between them. Germline CDR1 is MDHEN and CDR2 is SYDVKM. There are 15 residues in the CDR3.

The V gene is TRBV6-6, the J gene TRBJ1-5, with no clear D. Germline V gene data show CDR1 as MNHNY and CDR2 as SVGAGI (reference sequence). Trimming stripped 5 bases from V and 4 bases from J, with 12 bases between. The CDR3 is 14 amino acids. The CDR3 sequence is CASSPQERNQPQHF. The CDR3 coding sequence is TGTGCCAGCAGTCCCCAGGAGAGAAATCAGCCCCAGCATTTT.

This chain connects TRBV28 to TRBJ2-7, with TRBD2 as a possible D gene (6 bases). With 7 bases removed from V and 4 bases from J, the gap between germline ends came to 17 bases. Germline V gene lookup returns CDR1 MDHEN and CDR2 SYDVKM. This CDR3 is built from 14 residues. The CDR3 loop is CASTLGAGQYEQYF. In DNA, the CDR3 is TGTGCCAGCACTCTGGGTGCGGGGCAATACGAGCAGTACTTC.

V is TRBV6-5 and J is TRBJ2-2; perhaps TRBD2 as D (6 bases). This CDR3 contains 15 residues. Germline V gene data show CDR1 as MNHEY and CDR2 as SVGAGI. V was cut by 7 bases and J by 2 bases, with 14 bases left in between. The CDR3 bases are TGTGCCAGCACTAACCGGGACTCTAACACCGGGGAGCTGTTTTTT. Amino acid sequence: CASTNRDSNTGELFF.

This clone was counted a few times. The rearrangement uses TRBV9 and TRBJ1-5, with D tentatively TRBD1 (6 bases). The CDR3 runs to 14 residues. Germline CDR1 SGDLS, CDR2 YYNGEE. Trimming shortened V by 0 bases and J by 3 bases, and 7 bases separated the two germline ends. CDR3 bases: TGTGCCAGCAGCGTAGAGGGGGACAATCAGCCCCAGCATTTT. Protein sequence: CASSVEGDNQPQHF.

The rearrangement links TRBV10-3 to TRBJ2-5, with D perhaps TRBD1 or TRBD2 (6 bases each). The CDR3 totals 14 residues. Trimming cost V 8 bases and J 7 bases, with 20 bases left between them. Germline V CDR1 and CDR2: ENHRY, SYGVKD. CDR3 protein: CAIGGRGFDGTQYF. The CDR3 DNA follows: TGTGCCATCGGGGGGCGGGGATTTGATGGGACCCAGTACTTC.

This clone was seen a handful of times. The V gene is TRBV6-1, the J gene TRBJ2-7, with a weak D call TRBD2 (5 bases). V lost 5 bases to trimming and J lost 3 bases, with 17 bases between them. Germline V lookup: CDR1 MNHNS, CDR2 SASEGT. The CDR3 totals 15 residues. This CDR3 reads CASSNFLAESYEQYF. DNA for the CDR3: TGTGCCAGCAGTAATTTCCTAGCCGAAAGCTACGAGCAGTACTTC.

The chain combines TRBV4-1 with TRBJ2-1, with TRBD2 identical over 8 bases. Germline CDR1 MGHRA, CDR2 YSYEKL. Trimming removed 2 bases from V and 7 bases from J; junction bases left unmatched: 10. The CDR3 consists of 16 residues. The CDR3 nucleotides are TGCGCCAGCAGCCAACCCACTAGCGGAGTTCAAAATGAGCAGTTCTTC. The encoded protein is CASSQPTSGVQNEQFF.

The chain links TRBV5-1 to TRBJ2-3, with 9 bases identical to TRBD2. The CDR3 contains 16 residues. Germline CDR1 SGHRS, CDR2 YFSETQ. The junction had 6 bases not matched to a gene; V was cut back by 4 bases and J by 0 bases. The DNA of the CDR3 is TGCGCCAGCAGCCCGACTAGCGGTGGAAGCACAGATACGCAGTATTTT. It encodes CASSPTSGGSTDTQYF.

This clone was observed many times. This chain connects TRBV28 to TRBJ2-7; D is unclear. Trimming stripped 5 bases from V and 0 bases from J, with 17 bases between. The length of the CDR3 is 16 residues. CDR1 and CDR2 from the germline V gene are MDHEN and SYDVKM. The CDR3 sequence is CASSTAAKLLSYEQYF. In nucleotides, the CDR3 is TGTGCCAGCAGTACTGCGGCCAAACTCCTCTCCTACGAGCAGTACTTC.

The CDR3 here is CASSARLAGITGELFF. DNA for the CDR3: TGTGCCAGCAGTGCCCGGCTAGCGGGAATCACCGGGGAGCTGTTTTTT. This rearrangement joins TRBV2 to TRBJ2-2; 9 bases align to TRBD2. The CDR3 length is 16 residues. Looked up from germline, CDR1 is SNHLY and CDR2 is FYNNEI. With 4 bases clipped from V and 4 bases from J, the junction kept 7 bases outside the gene matches.

The gene calls are TRBV6-1 and TRBJ2-1, with 13 bases identical to TRBD2. The CDR3 spans 16 residues. Germline CDR1 is MNHNS and CDR2 is SASEGT. V was pared by 4 bases and J by 7 bases, with 7 bases of the junction left unmatched. DNA of the CDR3: TGTGCCAGCAGTGGACCCCAGACTAGCGGGAGGAATGAGCAGTTCTTC. This sequence encodes CASSGPQTSGRNEQFF.

This clone has only one observation. This likely came from a read error, as a far larger clone is one base away. This chain uses TRBV7-9 with TRBJ2-1; maybe TRBD2 (5 bases). Germline V gives CDR1 SEHNR, CDR2 FQNEAQ (reference sequence). V was cut by 5 bases and J by 7 bases, with 15 bases left in between. This CDR3 comprises 14 residues. CDR3 protein: CASSPDGVVNEQFF. In DNA, the CDR3 is TGTGCCAGCAGCCCCGACGGGGTTGTGAATGAGCAGTTCTTC.

The genes are TRBV18 and TRBJ2-1, with 7 bases fitting TRBD2. V gave up 3 bases and J gave up 4 bases; unmatched junction bases: 9. Germline V lookup: CDR1 KGHSH, CDR2 LQKENI. The length of the CDR3 is 16 residues. The CDR3 here is CASSPPRTRNYNEQFF. The CDR3 region has the DNA TGTGCCAGCTCACCCCCCCGGACTAGGAATTACAATGAGCAGTTCTTC. The variable domain in full, completed from reference TRBV18 and TRBJ2-1, reads NAGVMQNPRHLVRRRGQEARLRCSPMKGHSHVYWYRQLPEEGLKFMVYLQKENIIDESGMPKERFSAEFPKEGPSILRIQQVVRGDSAAYFCASSPPRTRNYNEQFFGPGTRLTVL.

This clone has a count of ten or more. The V gene is TRBV20-1, the J gene TRBJ1-4; no clear D gene. CDR3 size: 11 residues. CDR1 DFQATT and CDR2 SNEGSKA come from the germline V gene (reference sequence). The germline V and J ends were trimmed by 4 bases and 7 bases, with 7 bases remaining between them. This CDR3 reads CSANKGEKLFF. CDR3 sequence (DNA): TGCAGTGCTAATAAAGGTGAAAAACTGTTTTTT.

The chain has TRBV19 and TRBJ1-5; no reliable D call. The V and J ends lost 10 bases and 4 bases respectively, with 11 bases between them. Germline values: CDR1 LNHDA, CDR2 SQIVND (reference sequence). The CDR3 totals 12 residues. The CDR3 spells CATRGTNQPQHF. Written as DNA, the CDR3 is TGTGCCACCCGGGGAACTAATCAGCCCCAGCATTTT. The variable domain in full, completed from reference TRBV19 and TRBJ1-5, reads DGGITQSPKYLFRKEGQNVTLSCEQNLNHDAMYWYRQDPGQGLRLIYYSQIVNDFQKGDIAEGYSVSREKKESFPLTVTSAQKNPTAFYLCATRGTNQPQHFGDGTRLSIL.

The V gene is TRBV1, the J gene TRBJ1-5; the D call in the table, TRBD1, was not verified against the DNA. TRBV1 is a listed pseudogene. There are 17 residues in the CDR3. DNA for the CDR3: TGCACCAGCAGCCTAAGGGGGCAAAACCATAGCAATCAGCCCCAGCATTTT. It codes for CTSSLRGQNHSNQPQHF.

This clone has just one count. The chain recombines TRBV29-1 with TRBJ2-7, with 8 bases aligning to TRBD2. V was clipped by 3 bases and J by 5 bases; unmatched bases: 9. Germline CDR1 SQVTM, CDR2 ANQGSEA. There are 14 residues in the CDR3. CDR3 bases: TGCAGCGTTGAGACGGGAGGGAGGTGGAACGAGCAGTACTTC. Translation gives CSVETGGRWNEQYF.